These 27 T cell receptor beta chains were sequenced from one sample in a study of vaccination and CD4 T cells after COVID-19. Regarding treatment: approximately 10-day PBMC culture with coronavirus spike peptide pools or control peptides (ViraFEST assay). Cultured CD4+ T cell DNA was sequenced using the Oncomine TCR Beta short-read assay. MiXCR, run by TCRdb on the PCR reads, gives a single entry per CDR3 protein. This table holds about 12,000 distinct CDR3 sequences, about 74% found once. These TCRs are of unknown antigen specificity. The sample comprised CD4+ T cells from blood, cultured in vitro. All receptors come from a human donor who had recovered from COVID-19.

V gene TRBV20-1 combines with J gene TRBJ2-7; TRBD1 matches at 7 bases. J gave up 7 bases and V 2 bases, and 11 bases lay outside the gene matches. The CDR3 runs 14 residues. Germline loops: CDR1 DFQATT, CDR2 SNEGSKA (reference sequence). The CDR3 spells CSARTYTGAQEQYF. Here the CDR3 DNA reads TGCAGTGCTAGAACCTACACAGGGGCTCAGGAGCAGTACTTC.

The chain uses TRBV7-9 and TRBJ1-1, with unresolved D. Trimming removed 5 bases from V and 5 bases from J, with 18 bases in between. This CDR3 contains 15 residues. Germline V gene sequence: CDR1 SEHNR, CDR2 FQNEAQ (reference sequence). In DNA, the CDR3 is TGTGCCAGCAGCCCGAGGACCCTAGCTAGGACTGAAGCTTTCTTT. Translating it yields CASSPRTLARTEAFF.

The chain has TRBV20-1 and TRBJ1-1, with D unresolved. Germline CDR1 is DFQATT and CDR2 is SNEGSKA (reference sequence). V was pared by 7 bases and J by 5 bases, with 8 bases between. The CDR3 extends over 10 amino acids. The DNA of the CDR3 is TGCAGTGGGGCAGTAACTGAAGCTTTCTTT. This translates into CSGAVTEAFF.

This clonotype came up once. The chain has TRBV7-2 and TRBJ2-5; unclear D gene. V lost 5 bases and J 4 bases, leaving 2 bases between the germline ends. Germline CDR1 and CDR2: SGHTA and FQGNSA. There are 10 residues in the CDR3. In nucleotides, the CDR3 is TGTGCCAGCAGCAGAGAGACCCAGTACTTC. Residues: CASSRETQYF.

This chain uses TRBV6-2 or TRBV6-3 with TRBJ1-5; D gene ambiguous. Germline V CDR1 and CDR2: MNHEY, SVGEGT. V gave up 3 bases and J gave up 2 bases, with 11 bases separating them. The CDR3 runs 15 residues. CDR3 sequence (DNA): TGTGCCAGCAGTTATGCCGGCGGGGGCAATCAGCCCCAGCATTTT. Translated, it gives CASSYAGGGNQPQHF.

The CDR3 sequence is CATSRGVASGTQYF. The CDR3 DNA reads as TGTGCCACCAGCAGAGGGGTCGCCTCGGGTACGCAGTATTTT. This chain links TRBV15 with TRBJ2-3; no firm D call. This CDR3 comprises 14 residues. Germline-derived CDR1 and CDR2 are LNHNV and YYDKDF (reference sequence). The ends were cut back, 1 base at V and 8 bases at J, with 13 bases in the middle.

The chain recombines TRBV11-3 with TRBJ2-1; 11 bases are shared with TRBD1. From germline, CDR1 is SGHNT and CDR2 YENEEA. J gave up 6 bases and V 5 bases, and 6 bases lay outside the gene matches. The CDR3 consists of 15 residues. The CDR3 DNA follows: TGTGCCAGCAGCCTACGTGGGACAGGGGGCAATGAGCAGTTCTTC. Amino acid sequence: CASSLRGTGGNEQFF.

The V gene is TRBV4-3, the J gene TRBJ2-2; TRBD2 matches at 8 bases. This CDR3 contains 19 residues. V shed 1 base and J 2 bases; nucleotides not matched to a gene: 12. Germline loops: CDR1 LGHNA, CDR2 YSLEER. Here the CDR3 reads CASSQAHGGLAGNTGELFF. The CDR3 coding sequence is TGCGCCAGCAGCCAAGCCCACGGTGGCCTAGCGGGCAACACCGGGGAGCTGTTTTTT.

This chain links TRBV15 with TRBJ2-1; D tentatively fits TRBD1 or TRBD2 (6 bases each). From germline, CDR1 is LNHNV and CDR2 YYDKDF (reference sequence). Trimming removed 2 bases at V and 6 bases at J, with 14 bases between. This CDR3 spans 15 amino acids. Written as DNA, the CDR3 is TGTGCCACCAGCAGAAATCGGGGGCTCGGCAATGAGCAGTTCTTC. Its translation is CATSRNRGLGNEQFF.

V is TRBV12-3 or TRBV12-4 and J is TRBJ2-7; tentative D call: TRBD1 (5 bases). V lost 6 bases and J 4 bases, leaving 10 bases between the germline ends. CDR3 size: 12 residues. The CDR3 DNA is TGTGCCAGCAGCCAGGGAAGGTACGAGCAGTACTTC. This translates into CASSQGRYEQYF.

This clonotype occurred a few times. The chain recombines TRBV20-1 with TRBJ1-2, with D tentatively TRBD1 (5 bases). CDR1 DFQATT and CDR2 SNEGSKA come from the germline V gene (reference sequence). The CDR3 extends over 14 amino acids. V was cut by 0 bases and J by 0 bases, with 8 bases left in between. CDR3 in amino acids: CSAREAGPNYGYTF. CDR3 nucleotides: TGCAGTGCTAGAGAGGCAGGGCCTAACTATGGCTACACCTTC.

V and J are TRBV28 and TRBJ1-2; no firm D call. Germline V gives CDR1 MDHEN, CDR2 SYDVKM. This CDR3 region has 13 residues. V shed 6 bases and J shed 8 bases, with 16 bases lying between them. CDR3 protein: CASRLETLRGYTF. DNA of the CDR3: TGTGCCAGCAGGCTCGAAACCTTGCGGGGCTACACCTTC.

This clonotype ranks as medium-sized. The chain employs TRBV20-1 and TRBJ1-5; D ambiguous. The CDR3 consists of 14 residues. Germline lookup yields CDR1 DFQATT and CDR2 SNEGSKA (reference sequence). The V end was cut by 3 bases, the J end by 3 bases, with 12 bases between. CDR3 coding DNA: TGCAGTGCTAGTGGCGGCAGGATCAATCAGCCCCAGCATTTT. Translating gives CSASGGRINQPQHF.

Here the CDR3 reads CAYNRDTEAFF. The CDR3, as DNA: TGTGCCTATAACAGGGACACTGAAGCTTTCTTT. The chain recombines TRBV30 with TRBJ1-1, with D tentatively TRBD1 (6 bases). This CDR3 spans 11 amino acids. Germline-derived CDR1 and CDR2 are GTSNPN and SVGIG (reference sequence). V was clipped by 7 bases and J by 3 bases, with 9 bases between them.

V usage is TRBV5-5 and J usage is TRBJ2-7, with 10 bases matching TRBD1. Germline assignment: CDR1 SGHKS and CDR2 YYEKEE (reference sequence). The CDR3 runs to 17 residues. V lost 4 bases and J lost 2; bases outside the gene matches: 12. For the CDR3, the DNA is TGTGCCAGCAGCCGAGGGACAGGGGTAGGGTGGGCCTACGAGCAGTACTTC. Residues: CASSRGTGVGWAYEQYF.

The J gene is TRBJ2-2, the V gene TRBV6-5; D is possibly TRBD1 (5 bases). Trimming cost V 2 bases and J 6 bases, with 13 bases left between them. From germline, CDR1 is MNHEY and CDR2 SVGAGI. CDR3 length: 15 residues. The DNA of the CDR3 is TGTGCCAGCAGTTACACCTCAGGGTTATCCGGGGAGCTGTTTTTT. Translating it yields CASSYTSGLSGELFF.

In its sample, this clonotype was seen a few times. V usage is TRBV6-1 and J usage is TRBJ1-1; the match to TRBD1 covers 7 bases. This CDR3 comprises 16 residues. The V and J ends lost 6 bases and 0 bases, in that order; junction bases with no gene match: 10. The germline gives CDR1 MNHNS, CDR2 SASEGT. DNA for the CDR3: TGTGCCAGCAGGCAACAGGGGAGGGGGATGAACACTGAAGCTTTCTTT. This translates into CASRQQGRGMNTEAFF.

This clonotype appeared a few times. CDR3 protein: CASERQGSYGYTF. The CDR3 DNA is TGTGCCAGTGAGAGACAGGGCTCCTATGGCTACACCTTC. V usage is TRBV19 and J usage is TRBJ1-2; 7 bases are a match to TRBD1. V lost 8 bases to trimming and J lost 4 bases; unmatched junction nucleotides: 7. The germline gives CDR1 LNHDA, CDR2 SQIVND (reference sequence). The CDR3 contains 13 residues.

V and J are TRBV19 and TRBJ2-3, with D perhaps matching TRBD2 (5 bases). The V and J ends lost 7 bases and 1 base respectively, with 12 bases between them. This CDR3 is 14 amino acids long. Germline assignment: CDR1 LNHDA and CDR2 SQIVND (reference sequence). DNA for the CDR3: TGTGCCAGTACCCGTGGTAGCGGCACAGATACGCAGTATTTT. Translating it yields CASTRGSGTDTQYF.

This clonotype was found once. The chain joins TRBV7-2 to TRBJ2-7; 10 bases are a match to TRBD2. The CDR3 loop spans 17 amino acids. V gave up 6 bases and J gave up 1 base; unmatched junction bases: 12. Per the germline V gene, CDR1 is SGHTA and CDR2 is FQGNSA. The CDR3 nucleotides are TGTGCCAGCAGGGGATGGGGACTAGCGAGGATTTCCTACGAGCAGTACTTC. It specifies CASRGWGLARISYEQYF.

This clonotype was observed a few times. The chain couples TRBV20-1 to TRBJ1-1, with D uncertain. Germline CDR1 is DFQATT and CDR2 is SNEGSKA (reference sequence). Deletions cut 0 bases from V and 3 bases from J, with 8 bases between. The CDR3 is 13 residues long. CDR3 nucleotides: TGCAGTGCTAGAGATCGATCCGACACTGAAGCTTTCTTT. This sequence encodes CSARDRSDTEAFF.

The rearrangement links TRBV20-1 to TRBJ1-4; 9 nucleotides line up with TRBD1. This CDR3 comprises 12 residues. The trim removed 5 bases at V and 8 bases at J, leaving 3 bases unmatched. In germline, CDR1 is DFQATT, CDR2 SNEGSKA (reference sequence). The DNA for the CDR3 is TGCAGTGCTGGGACAGGGAGAGAAAAACTGTTTTTT. Translating it yields CSAGTGREKLFF.

This clonotype was observed a handful of times. V gene TRBV27 combines with J gene TRBJ2-7, with TRBD2 identical over 10 bases. Germline V CDR1 and CDR2: MNHEY, SMNVEV (reference sequence). The ends lost 8 bases at V and 4 bases at J; junction bases unmatched: 11. The CDR3 sequence is 15 residues long. The CDR3 sequence: CASRMGLAGVYEQYF. For the CDR3, the DNA is TGTGCCAGCCGAATGGGGCTAGCGGGAGTGTACGAGCAGTACTTC.

The chain uses TRBV5-4 and TRBJ1-1; tentatively, D is TRBD1 (5 bases). The CDR3 spans 15 residues. Germline CDR1 reads SGHNT; CDR2 reads YYREEE (reference sequence). Trimming took 3 bases from V and 4 from J, leaving 16 bases between them. The CDR3, as DNA: TGTGCCAGCAGCTCCTCGACAGCCCGGATCACTGAAGCTTTCTTT. Translating it yields CASSSSTARITEAFF.

The chain is built from TRBV19 and TRBJ1-2, with D uncertain. Germline CDR1 reads LNHDA; CDR2 reads SQIVND (reference sequence). Trimming left V 3 bases short and J 2 bases short, with 13 bases between. CDR3 length: 15 amino acids. CDR3 loop: CASSMGSLGNYGYTF. The CDR3 DNA is TGTGCCAGTAGTATGGGATCCCTTGGCAACTATGGCTACACCTTC.

V is TRBV25-1 and J is TRBJ2-2; 11 bases are shared with TRBD1. CDR1 is MGHDK and CDR2 is SYGVNS in the germline V gene. With V trimmed by 2 bases and J by 0 bases, 8 bases remained unmatched. This CDR3 is built from 19 residues. CDR3 loop: CASSEKPGQGEANTGELFF. In nucleotides, the CDR3 is TGTGCCAGCAGTGAAAAACCGGGACAGGGGGAAGCGAACACCGGGGAGCTGTTTTTT.

This chain connects TRBV24-1 to TRBJ1-2; D is possibly TRBD1 (5 bases). The germline V gene encodes CDR1 KGHDR and CDR2 SFDVKD. CDR3 length equals 14 residues. V was shortened by 0 bases and J by 3 bases, with 7 bases between the two germline ends. CDR3 amino acids: CATSDLGGYYGYTF. Written as DNA, the CDR3 is TGTGCCACCAGTGATTTGGGGGGGTACTATGGCTACACCTTC.